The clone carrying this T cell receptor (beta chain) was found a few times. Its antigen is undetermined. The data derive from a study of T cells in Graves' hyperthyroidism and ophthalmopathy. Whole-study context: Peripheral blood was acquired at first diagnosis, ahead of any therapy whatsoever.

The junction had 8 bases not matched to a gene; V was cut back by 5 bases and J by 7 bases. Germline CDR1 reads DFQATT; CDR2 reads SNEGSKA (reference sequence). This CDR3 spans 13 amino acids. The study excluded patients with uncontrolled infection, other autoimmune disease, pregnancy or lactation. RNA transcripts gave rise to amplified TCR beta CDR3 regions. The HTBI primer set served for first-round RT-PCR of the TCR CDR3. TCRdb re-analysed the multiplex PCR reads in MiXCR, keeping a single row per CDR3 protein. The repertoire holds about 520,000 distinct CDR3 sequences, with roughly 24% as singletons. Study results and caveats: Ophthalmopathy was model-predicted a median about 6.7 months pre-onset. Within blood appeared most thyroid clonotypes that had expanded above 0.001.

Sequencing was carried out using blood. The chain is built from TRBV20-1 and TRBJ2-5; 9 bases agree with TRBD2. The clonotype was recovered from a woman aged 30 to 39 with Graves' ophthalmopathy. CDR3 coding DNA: TGCAGTGCTCCATCTAGCGGGATCGGGACCCAGTACTTC. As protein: CSAPSSGIGTQYF.